One and the same sample provided the 22 T cell receptor beta chains below, sequenced in a study of response to subunit inactivated influenza vaccine. TCRdb fed the RT-PCR reads into MiXCR, producing one record per CDR3 protein. The table lists about 540,000 distinct CDR3 sequences, roughly a quarter of them singletons, with 2.8% in the top ten. The data were also submitted as part of a second study, on T cells expressing NK-cell markers. That work contributes: TCR beta cDNA was made by 5'RACE template switching with UMIs.

The sample in question was CD4+ T cells sorted from PBMCs, obtained 11 to 12 days after vaccination. These receptors came from a man aged 45 to 65 who received an inactivated influenza vaccine.

The chain is built from TRBV4-2 and TRBJ2-3, with D possibly TRBD2 on 6 matching bases. Trimming shortened V by 1 base and J by 0 bases, and 11 bases separated the two germline ends. CDR3 length equals 16 residues. In germline, CDR1 is LGHNA, CDR2 YNFKEQ. The CDR3, as DNA: TGTGCCAGCAGCCAAGGCAATAGCGGAAGCACAGATACGCAGTATTTT. Translated, it gives CASSQGNSGSTDTQYF.

The chain employs TRBV7-2 and TRBJ2-7, with no clear D. The CDR3 is made up of 16 amino acids. V dropped 1 base and J dropped 4 bases, with 17 bases sitting between them. Germline V gives CDR1 SGHTA, CDR2 FQGNSA. As DNA, the CDR3 is TGTGCCAGCAGCTTAGGGAGCGTCATAGGTCCTTACGAGCAGTACTTC. Its translation: CASSLGSVIGPYEQYF.

DNA of the CDR3: TGTGCCAGCAGTTTCCGCGGGAGAGGCACAGATACGCAGTATTTT. Amino acid sequence: CASSFRGRGTDTQYF. V is TRBV6-2 or TRBV6-3 and J is TRBJ2-3, with 7 nucleotides matching TRBD2. V lost 4 bases and J lost 1; bases outside the gene matches: 5. The germline V gene encodes CDR1 MNHEY and CDR2 SVGEGT. There are 15 residues in the CDR3.

The chain recombines TRBV28 with TRBJ1-4, with D unclear. V gave up 8 bases and J gave up 8 bases, with 6 bases separating them. Germline loops: CDR1 MDHEN, CDR2 SYDVKM. CDR3 length: 10 residues. CDR3 sequence (DNA): TGTGCCAGCTCCCACGAAAAACTGTTTTTT. Translated, it gives CASSHEKLFF.

This chain connects TRBV12-3 or TRBV12-4 to TRBJ2-1; 10 bases map to TRBD1. The CDR3 is made up of 15 amino acids. Germline trimming cut 5 bases from V and 12 bases from J; bases unmatched to any gene: 13. CDR3: CASSGRDRGRSRQFF. The CDR3 nucleotides read TGTGCCAGCAGTGGGCGGGACAGGGGCAGATCAAGGCAGTTCTTC.

The CDR3 reads CASSAQGISTEAFF. In nucleotides, the CDR3 is TGTGCCAGCAGTGCGCAGGGGATTTCCACTGAAGCTTTCTTT. The chain couples TRBV2 to TRBJ1-1; a possible D gene is TRBD1 (6 bases). Germline V gene sequence: CDR1 SNHLY, CDR2 FYNNEI. The CDR3 spans 14 residues. The V and J ends lost 4 bases and 4 bases respectively, with 13 bases between them.

This clonotype was seen a few times. The rearrangement uses TRBV9 and TRBJ2-5; D is unresolved. V lost 1 base and J lost 3, with 7 bases in between. The germline CDR1 and CDR2 sequences are SGDLS and YYNGEE. CDR3 length: 13 residues. CDR3 nucleotide sequence: TGTGCCAGCAGCGTACGACCCGAAGAGACCCAGTACTTC. Amino acids: CASSVRPEETQYF.

The chain uses TRBV29-1 and TRBJ1-1, with 9 bases identical to TRBD1. Germline V lookup: CDR1 SQVTM, CDR2 ANQGSEA. CDR3 length: 13 residues. V was clipped by 6 bases and J by 4 bases; unmatched bases: 6. The CDR3: CSVGQGAGTEAFF. The CDR3 nucleotides read TGCAGCGTGGGACAGGGAGCCGGCACTGAAGCTTTCTTT.

This clonotype was observed a few times. The rearrangement links TRBV29-1 to TRBJ1-5; the D gene is possibly TRBD1 (5 bases). Germline-derived CDR1 and CDR2 are SQVTM and ANQGSEA. The CDR3 is made up of 13 amino acids. Trimming cost V 5 bases and J 4 bases, with 12 bases left between them. The DNA for the CDR3 is TGCAGCGTTTGGGACGGAGGAAATCAGCCCCAGCATTTT. Amino acids: CSVWDGGNQPQHF.

The table lists this clonotype with a few counts. As DNA, the CDR3 is TGTGCCAGCAGCACTAGCGGGAGGTTAAATACGCAGTATTTT. This sequence encodes CASSTSGRLNTQYF. The chain uses TRBV7-2 and TRBJ2-3, with 12 positions matching TRBD2. From germline, CDR1 is SGHTA and CDR2 FQGNSA. The trim removed 5 bases at V and 7 bases at J, leaving 4 bases unmatched. The length of the CDR3 is 14 residues.

This clonotype was seen at least ten times. The chain is built from TRBV15 and TRBJ2-7, with D unclear. Germline V CDR1 and CDR2: LNHNV, YYDKDF (reference sequence). The CDR3 length is 13 residues. V was clipped by 3 bases and J by 6 bases, with 12 bases between them. The CDR3 nucleotides read TGTGCCACCAGCAGGGATATAGCCGGCGAGCAGTACTTC. This sequence encodes CATSRDIAGEQYF.

This clonotype occurred many times. The chain has TRBV12-3 or TRBV12-4 and TRBJ1-1; the match to TRBD1 covers 7 bases. The length of the CDR3 is 14 residues. The V segment lost 5 bases and the J segment 0 bases; nucleotides outside the gene matches: 3. This CDR3 is CASSPTGMNTEAFF. The DNA for the CDR3 is TGTGCCAGCAGTCCGACAGGGATGAACACTGAAGCTTTCTTT.

In this sample, this clonotype turned up a few times. The junction differs from germline at one of its ends, possibly a read error. This chain links TRBV30 with TRBJ2-2; 8 positions agree with TRBD1. The CDR3 consists of 14 residues. The germline V gene encodes CDR1 GTSNPN and CDR2 SVGIG (reference sequence). The CDR3 here is CAWSMGQALGGLFF. The CDR3, as DNA: TGTGCCTGGAGCATGGGACAGGCCCTAGGGGGGCTGTTTTTT.

This clonotype was found a few times. The chain joins TRBV10-3 to TRBJ2-2; 8 nucleotides align to TRBD1. This CDR3 has 15 residues. The trim removed 3 bases at V and 6 bases at J, leaving 6 bases unmatched. Germline CDR1 and CDR2: ENHRY and SYGVKD. The CDR3 DNA reads as TGTGCCATCAGTGACCCGGGACAGGTCGCCGGGGAGCTGTTTTTT. Translated: CAISDPGQVAGELFF.

This chain joins TRBV12-3 or TRBV12-4 and TRBJ2-1; 10 bases align to TRBD1. This CDR3 has 16 residues. The V segment lost 2 bases and the J segment 7 bases; nucleotides outside the gene matches: 8. Here the CDR3 DNA reads TGTGCCAGCAGTTTAATGACAGGGGGCCCCGATAATGAGCAGTTCTTC. Amino acids: CASSLMTGGPDNEQFF.

The genes are TRBV11-2 and TRBJ2-5; D gene unclear. The CDR3 sequence is 14 residues long. V was shortened by 1 base and J by 5 bases, with 11 bases between the two germline ends. Germline V gene data show CDR1 as SGHAT and CDR2 as FQNNGV. The CDR3 here is CASSLGLKSETQYF. The DNA for the CDR3 is TGTGCCAGCAGCTTAGGCTTAAAGTCCGAGACCCAGTACTTC.

The chain uses TRBV10-3 and TRBJ1-4, with a weak D call TRBD1 (5 bases). The germline V and J ends were trimmed by 3 bases and 7 bases, with 6 bases remaining between them. The CDR3 consists of 12 residues. Germline CDR1 is ENHRY and CDR2 is SYGVKD. CDR3 region: CAISDRAEKLFF. In DNA, the CDR3 is TGTGCCATCAGTGACAGGGCTGAAAAACTGTTTTTT.

The CDR3 loop reads CAISERQIGYLGANVLTF. CDR3 in DNA: TGTGCCATCAGTGAGAGGCAGATCGGCTATTTGGGGGCCAACGTCCTGACTTTC. The genes are TRBV10-3 and TRBJ2-6; D is undetermined. The V end was cut by 2 bases, the J end by 4 bases, with 18 bases between. Per the germline V gene, CDR1 is ENHRY and CDR2 is SYGVKD. The length of the CDR3 is 18 residues.

The CDR3 nucleotides read TGCAGCGTTCTGCGGGGGGAGACCCAGTACTTC. This translates into CSVLRGETQYF. The genes are TRBV29-1 and TRBJ2-5; 7 bases match TRBD2. Unmatched junction bases numbered 2, after V lost 5 bases and J lost 5 bases. The CDR3 contains 11 residues. Germline CDR1 reads SQVTM; CDR2 reads ANQGSEA.

This clonotype was seen a handful of times. J is TRBJ1-1 and V is TRBV7-2; D is unclear. The CDR3 totals 13 residues. Germline V lookup: CDR1 SGHTA, CDR2 FQGNSA. The V gene lost 5 bases and the J gene lost 5 bases, with 12 bases spanning the gap. Here the CDR3 reads CASSARRRTEAFF. In DNA form, the CDR3 reads TGTGCCAGCAGCGCCAGGAGGAGGACTGAAGCTTTCTTT.

This clonotype has a handful of counts. The CDR3 protein is CASSLGGTHNEKLFF. The CDR3 DNA reads as TGTGCCAGCAGTTTAGGTGGGACCCATAATGAAAAACTGTTTTTT. The chain uses TRBV28 and TRBJ1-4; D might be TRBD1 (5 bases). V was pared by 2 bases and J by 4 bases, with 11 bases between. The V gene's germline CDR1 is MDHEN and CDR2 SYDVKM. This CDR3 spans 15 amino acids.

The V gene is TRBV6-2 or TRBV6-3, the J gene TRBJ2-3, with TRBD1 identical over 7 bases. J lost 7 bases, V lost 5 bases, and 12 bases had no gene match. The CDR3 runs 15 residues. Germline V lookup: CDR1 MNHEY, CDR2 SVGEGT. The CDR3 region is CASSTRQGGRHTQYF. The CDR3 DNA follows: TGTGCCAGCAGTACGAGACAGGGTGGTCGCCATACGCAGTATTTT.